Listed here is a single T cell receptor (beta chain). Both 60 Vbeta primers and 13 Jbeta primers went into the PCR. Here immunoSEQ multiplex PCR was the method, and the copy in TCRdb shows in-frame clones only, minus some. In the table there are under 200,000 clones, approximately 70% of which are singletons. This sample is drawn from a study of cytomegalovirus exposure and HLA in healthy donors. CDR1 and CDR2 (germline): MNHNY, SVGAGI (reference sequence). The CDR3 runs to 14 residues. Trimming cost V 9 bases and J 0 bases, with 13 bases left between them. The sequenced material came from PBMCs. The rearrangement joins TRBV6-6 to TRBJ2-3, with TRBD2 as a possible D gene (6 bases). This TCR came from a woman between 25 and 40 years old in good health and CMV-seronegative. The CDR3 DNA reads TGTGCCAGTCAACTGGGGGGAAGCACAGATACGCAGTATTTT. This sequence encodes CASQLGGSTDTQYF.